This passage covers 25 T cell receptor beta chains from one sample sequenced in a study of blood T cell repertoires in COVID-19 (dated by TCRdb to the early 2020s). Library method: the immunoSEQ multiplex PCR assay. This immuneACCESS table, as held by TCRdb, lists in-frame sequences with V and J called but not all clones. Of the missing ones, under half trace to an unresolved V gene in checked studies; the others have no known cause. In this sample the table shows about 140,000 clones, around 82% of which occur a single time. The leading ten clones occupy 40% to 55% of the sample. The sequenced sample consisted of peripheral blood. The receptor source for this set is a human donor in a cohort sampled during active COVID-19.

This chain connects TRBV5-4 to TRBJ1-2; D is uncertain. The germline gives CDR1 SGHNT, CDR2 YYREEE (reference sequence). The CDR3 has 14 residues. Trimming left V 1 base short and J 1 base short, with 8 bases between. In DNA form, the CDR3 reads TGTGCCAGCAGCTTGCCAGGCAATAACTATGGCTACACCTTC. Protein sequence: CASSLPGNNYGYTF.

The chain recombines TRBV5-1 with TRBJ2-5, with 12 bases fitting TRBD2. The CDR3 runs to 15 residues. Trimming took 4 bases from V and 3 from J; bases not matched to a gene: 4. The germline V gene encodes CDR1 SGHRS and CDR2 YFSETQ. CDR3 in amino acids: CASSRWTSGEETQYF. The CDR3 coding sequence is TGCGCCAGCAGCAGATGGACTAGCGGGGAAGAGACCCAGTACTTC. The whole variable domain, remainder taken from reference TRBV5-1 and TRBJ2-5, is KAGVTQTPRYLIKTRGQQVTLSCSPISGHRSVSWYQQTPGQGLQFLFEYFSETQRNKGNFPGRFSGRQFSNSRSEMNVSTLELGDSALYLCASSRWTSGEETQYFGPGTRLLVL.

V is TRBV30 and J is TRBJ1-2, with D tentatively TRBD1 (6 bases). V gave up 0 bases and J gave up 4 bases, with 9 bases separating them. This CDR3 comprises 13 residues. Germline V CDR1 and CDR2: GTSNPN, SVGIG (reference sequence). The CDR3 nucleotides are TGTGCCTGGAGTGTAGCAGGGGTCTATGGCTACACCTTC. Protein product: CAWSVAGVYGYTF.

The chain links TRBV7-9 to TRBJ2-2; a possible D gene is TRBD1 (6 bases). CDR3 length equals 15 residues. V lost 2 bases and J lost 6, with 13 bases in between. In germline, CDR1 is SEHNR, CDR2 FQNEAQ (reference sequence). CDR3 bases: TGTGCCAGCAGCTTATATGGGACAATTGCCGGGGAGCTGTTTTTT. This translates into CASSLYGTIAGELFF.

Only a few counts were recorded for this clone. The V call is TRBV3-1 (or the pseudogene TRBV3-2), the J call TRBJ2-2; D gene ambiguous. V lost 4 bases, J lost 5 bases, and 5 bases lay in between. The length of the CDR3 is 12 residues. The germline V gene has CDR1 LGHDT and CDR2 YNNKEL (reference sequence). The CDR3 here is CASSLGTGELFF. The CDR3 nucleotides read TGTGCCAGCAGCCTCGGGACCGGGGAGCTGTTTTTT.

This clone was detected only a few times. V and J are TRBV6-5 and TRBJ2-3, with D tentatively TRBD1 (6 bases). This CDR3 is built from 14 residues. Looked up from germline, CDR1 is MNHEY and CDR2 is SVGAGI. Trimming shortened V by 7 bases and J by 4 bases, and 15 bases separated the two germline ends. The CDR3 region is CASITDRGSDTQYF. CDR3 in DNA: TGTGCCAGCATAACGGACAGAGGTTCAGATACGCAGTATTTT.

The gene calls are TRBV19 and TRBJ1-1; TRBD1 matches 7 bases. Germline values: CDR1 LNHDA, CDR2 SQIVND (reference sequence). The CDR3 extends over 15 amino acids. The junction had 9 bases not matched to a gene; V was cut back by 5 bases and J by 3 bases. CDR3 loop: CASSLTGVRDTEAFF. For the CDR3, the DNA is TGTGCCAGTAGTTTAACAGGGGTTCGGGACACTGAAGCTTTCTTT.

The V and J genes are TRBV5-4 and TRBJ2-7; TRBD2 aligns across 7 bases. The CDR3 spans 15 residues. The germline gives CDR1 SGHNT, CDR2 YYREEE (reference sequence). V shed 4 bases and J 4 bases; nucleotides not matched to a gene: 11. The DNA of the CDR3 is TGTGCCAGCAGCGCATTGGGGAGGGTACCATACGAGCAGTACGTC. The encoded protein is CASSALGRVPYEQYV.

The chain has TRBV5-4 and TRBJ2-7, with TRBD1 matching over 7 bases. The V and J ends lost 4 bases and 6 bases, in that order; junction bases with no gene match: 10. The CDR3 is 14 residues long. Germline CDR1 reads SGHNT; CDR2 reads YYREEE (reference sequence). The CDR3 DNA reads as TGTGCCAGCAGCAGTCCGACAGGGAACCGCGAGCAGTACTTC. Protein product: CASSSPTGNREQYF. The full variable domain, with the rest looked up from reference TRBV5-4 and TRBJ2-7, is ETGVTQSPTHLIKTRGQQVTLRCSSQSGHNTVSWYQQALGQGPQFIFQYYREEENGRGNFPPRFSGLQFPNYSSELNVNALELDDSALYLCASSSPTGNREQYFGPGTRLTVT.

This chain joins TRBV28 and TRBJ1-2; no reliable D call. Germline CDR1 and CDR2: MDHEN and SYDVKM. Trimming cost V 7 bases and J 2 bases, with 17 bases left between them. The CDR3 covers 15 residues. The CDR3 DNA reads TGTGCCAGCACCCCAGGTCGCAGGAGGAACTATGGCTACACCTTC. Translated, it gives CASTPGRRRNYGYTF.

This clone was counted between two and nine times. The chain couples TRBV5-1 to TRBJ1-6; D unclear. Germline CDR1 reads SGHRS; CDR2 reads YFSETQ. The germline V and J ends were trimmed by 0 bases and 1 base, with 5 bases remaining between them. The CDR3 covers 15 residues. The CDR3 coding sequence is TGCGCCAGCAGCTTGGGGCAGTCCTATAATTCACCCCTCCACTTT. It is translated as CASSLGQSYNSPLHF.

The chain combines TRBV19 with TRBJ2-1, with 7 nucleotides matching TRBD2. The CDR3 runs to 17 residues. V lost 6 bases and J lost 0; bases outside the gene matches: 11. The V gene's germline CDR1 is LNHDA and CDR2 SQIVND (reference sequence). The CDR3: CASRGPAGVFSYNEQFF. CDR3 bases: TGTGCCAGTAGGGGACCGGCGGGGGTTTTCTCCTACAATGAGCAGTTCTTC.

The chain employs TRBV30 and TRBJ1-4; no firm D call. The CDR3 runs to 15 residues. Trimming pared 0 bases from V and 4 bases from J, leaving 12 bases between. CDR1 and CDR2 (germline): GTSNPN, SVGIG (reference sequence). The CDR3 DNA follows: TGTGCCTGGAGTGTTGGGAGTCAGCTTAATGAAAAACTGTTTTTT. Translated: CAWSVGSQLNEKLFF. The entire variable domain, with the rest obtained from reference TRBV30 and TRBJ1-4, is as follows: SQTIHQWPATLVQPVGSPLSLECTVEGTSNPNLYWYRQAAGRGLQLLFYSVGIGQISSEVPQNLSASRPQDRQFILSSKKLLLSDSGFYLCAWSVGSQLNEKLFFGSGTQLSVL.

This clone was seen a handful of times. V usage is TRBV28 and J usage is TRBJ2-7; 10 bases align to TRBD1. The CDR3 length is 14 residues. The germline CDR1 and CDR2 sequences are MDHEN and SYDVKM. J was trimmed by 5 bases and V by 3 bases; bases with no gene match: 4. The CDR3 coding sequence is TGTGCCAGCAGTTTCCGACAGGGGGCTCACGAGCAGTACGTC. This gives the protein CASSFRQGAHEQYV.

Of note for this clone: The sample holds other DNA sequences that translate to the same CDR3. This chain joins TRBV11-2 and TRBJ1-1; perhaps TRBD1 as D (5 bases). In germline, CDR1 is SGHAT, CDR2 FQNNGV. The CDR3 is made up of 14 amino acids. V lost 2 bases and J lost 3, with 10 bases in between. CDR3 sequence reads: CASSLTGGDTEAFF. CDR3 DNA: TGTGCCAGCAGCTTAACGGGAGGGGACACTGAAGCTTTCTTT.

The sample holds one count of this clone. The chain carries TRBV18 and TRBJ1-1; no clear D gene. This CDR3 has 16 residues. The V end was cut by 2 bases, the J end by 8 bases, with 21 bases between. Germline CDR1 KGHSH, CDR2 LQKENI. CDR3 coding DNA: TGTGCCAGCTCACCAGTATCCCCTGCGGTGGCAGAGGAAGCTTTCTTT. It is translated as CASSPVSPAVAEEAFF.

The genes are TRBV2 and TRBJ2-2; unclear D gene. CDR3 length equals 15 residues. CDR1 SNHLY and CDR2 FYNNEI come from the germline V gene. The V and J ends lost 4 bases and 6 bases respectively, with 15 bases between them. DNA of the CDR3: TGTGCCAGCAGTGGTAGTGTAGGAGTGCCCGGGGAGCTGTTTTTT. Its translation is CASSGSVGVPGELFF.

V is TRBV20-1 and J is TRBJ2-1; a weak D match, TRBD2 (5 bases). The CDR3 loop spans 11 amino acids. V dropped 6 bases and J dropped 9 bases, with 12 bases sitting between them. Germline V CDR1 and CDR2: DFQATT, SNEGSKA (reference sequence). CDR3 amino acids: CSAKGVGEQFF. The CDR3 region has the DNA TGCAGTGCAAAGGGAGTCGGTGAGCAGTTCTTC.

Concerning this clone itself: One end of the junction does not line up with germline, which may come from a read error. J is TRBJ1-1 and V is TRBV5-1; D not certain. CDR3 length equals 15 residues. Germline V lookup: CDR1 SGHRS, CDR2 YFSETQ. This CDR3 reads CASRLAKSMNTEAFF. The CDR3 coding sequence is TGCGCCAGCAGGTTGGCGAAATCTATGAACACTGAAGCTTTCTTT. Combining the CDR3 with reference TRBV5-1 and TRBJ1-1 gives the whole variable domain KAGVTQTPRYLIKTRGQQVTLSCSPISGHRSVSWYQQTPGQGLQFLFEYFSETQRNKGNFPGRFSGRQFSNSRSEMNVSTLELGDSALYLCASRLAKSMNTEAFFGQGTRLTVV.

The CDR3 is CAISWDRGSDTQYF. In nucleotides, the CDR3 is TGTGCCATCAGCTGGGACAGGGGAAGCGATACGCAGTATTTT. This sequence joins TRBV10-3 and TRBJ2-3; 10 bases are shared with TRBD1. The germline V gene encodes CDR1 ENHRY and CDR2 SYGVKD. The CDR3 is 14 residues long. The junction had 6 bases not matched to a gene; V was cut back by 6 bases and J by 6 bases.

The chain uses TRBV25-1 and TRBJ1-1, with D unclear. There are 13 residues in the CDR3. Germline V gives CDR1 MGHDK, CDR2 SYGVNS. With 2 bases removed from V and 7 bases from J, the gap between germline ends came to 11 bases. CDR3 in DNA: TGTGCCAGCAGTGAACCCCAGAGGTTTGAAGCTTTCTTT. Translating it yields CASSEPQRFEAFF. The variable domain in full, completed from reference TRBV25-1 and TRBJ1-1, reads EADIYQTPRYLVIGTGKKITLECSQTMGHDKMYWYQQDPGMELHLIHYSYGVNSTEKGDLSSESTVSRIRTEHFPLTLESARPSHTSQYLCASSEPQRFEAFFGQGTRLTVV.

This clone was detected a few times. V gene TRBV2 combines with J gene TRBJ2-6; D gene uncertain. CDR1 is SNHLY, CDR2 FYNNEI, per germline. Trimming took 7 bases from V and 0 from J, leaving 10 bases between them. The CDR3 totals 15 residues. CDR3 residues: CASTRYLSGANVLTF. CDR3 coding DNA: TGTGCCAGCACCAGGTACCTCTCTGGGGCCAACGTCCTGACTTTC.

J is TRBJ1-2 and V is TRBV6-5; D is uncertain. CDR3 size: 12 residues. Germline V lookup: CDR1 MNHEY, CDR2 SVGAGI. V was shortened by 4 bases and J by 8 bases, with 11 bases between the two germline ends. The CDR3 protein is CASSSAREGYTF. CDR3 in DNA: TGTGCCAGCAGTTCAGCGAGGGAGGGCTACACCTTC.

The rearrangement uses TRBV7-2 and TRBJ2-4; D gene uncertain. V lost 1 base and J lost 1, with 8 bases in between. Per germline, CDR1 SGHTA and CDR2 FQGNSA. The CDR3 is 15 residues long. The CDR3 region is CASSLGSQAKNIQYF. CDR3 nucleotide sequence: TGTGCCAGCAGCTTAGGGAGCCAGGCCAAAAACATTCAGTACTTC. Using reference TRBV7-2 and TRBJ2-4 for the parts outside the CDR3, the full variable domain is GAGVSQSPSNKVTEKGKDVELRCDPISGHTALYWYRQSLGQGLEFLIYFQGNSAPDKSGLPSDRFSAERTGGSVSTLTIQRTQQEDSAVYLCASSLGSQAKNIQYFGAGTRLSVL.

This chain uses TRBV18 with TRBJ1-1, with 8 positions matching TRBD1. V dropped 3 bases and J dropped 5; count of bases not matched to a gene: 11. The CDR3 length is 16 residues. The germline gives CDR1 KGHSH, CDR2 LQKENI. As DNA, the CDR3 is TGTGCCAGCTCACCTACAATCCAGGGGGCGAGGACTGAAGCTTTCTTT. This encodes CASSPTIQGARTEAFF.